The entry below gives a single T cell receptor (beta chain) sequence along with its context. Its antigen is unknown. These data belong to a study of brain T cells in children with intractable seizures. The study's findings and limits: Viral specificity was inferred only from CDR3 similarity; HCMV serostatus was unknown.

Germline loops: CDR1 LNHDA, CDR2 SQIVND (reference sequence). Deletions cut 7 bases from V and 3 bases from J, with 21 bases between. CDR3 length equals 17 residues. Surgery cases with the highest brain T cell transcript signatures were chosen for sequencing. Pre-surgery treatment included at least one anti-epileptic drug. Repertoires were generated with immunoSEQ multiplex PCR, while TCRdb's copy carries only in-frame clones and drops some. The sample lists fewer than 80,000 clones, roughly 95% occurring once. The clonotype was recovered from a boy less than two years old with focal cortical dysplasia and intractable seizures. The rearrangement joins TRBV19 to TRBJ1-4; D call uncertain. Material: peripheral blood, obtained at surgery. CDR3 loop: CASTPRQGYVANEKLFF. CDR3 sequence (DNA): TGTGCCAGTACCCCCCGACAAGGGTACGTGGCTAATGAAAAACTGTTTTTT. Supplemented by reference TRBV19 and TRBJ1-4, the full variable domain reads DGGITQSPKYLFRKEGQNVTLSCEQNLNHDAMYWYRQDPGQGLRLIYYSQIVNDFQKGDIAEGYSVSREKKESFPLTVTSAQKNPTAFYLCASTPRQGYVANEKLFFGSGTQLSVL.